The text below deals with one T cell receptor beta chain. Its antigen is still unknown. This entry comes from a study of cytomegalovirus exposure and HLA in healthy donors. Points from the study as a whole: Under in vitro conditions, a few CMV-associated chains were confirmed as specific for CMV antigens.

This CDR3 is built from 13 residues. Germline V lookup: CDR1 SGHRS, CDR2 YFSETQ. J gave up 11 bases and V 2 bases, and 8 bases lay outside the gene matches. PCR primers comprised 60 Vbeta and 13 Jbeta primers. Clones were read by immunoSEQ multiplex PCR, and TCRdb kept only the in-frame ones, dropping some. Its listing shows about 88,000 clones. The chain joins TRBV5-1 to TRBJ1-1; 8 bases are a match to TRBD1. The receptor was derived from a girl aged 10-17 years in good health and CMV-seropositive. The sequenced sample consisted of PBMCs. CDR3 sequence reads: CASSFGVDRDAFF. The CDR3 DNA reads TGCGCCAGCAGCTTCGGGGTGGACAGGGATGCTTTCTTT.